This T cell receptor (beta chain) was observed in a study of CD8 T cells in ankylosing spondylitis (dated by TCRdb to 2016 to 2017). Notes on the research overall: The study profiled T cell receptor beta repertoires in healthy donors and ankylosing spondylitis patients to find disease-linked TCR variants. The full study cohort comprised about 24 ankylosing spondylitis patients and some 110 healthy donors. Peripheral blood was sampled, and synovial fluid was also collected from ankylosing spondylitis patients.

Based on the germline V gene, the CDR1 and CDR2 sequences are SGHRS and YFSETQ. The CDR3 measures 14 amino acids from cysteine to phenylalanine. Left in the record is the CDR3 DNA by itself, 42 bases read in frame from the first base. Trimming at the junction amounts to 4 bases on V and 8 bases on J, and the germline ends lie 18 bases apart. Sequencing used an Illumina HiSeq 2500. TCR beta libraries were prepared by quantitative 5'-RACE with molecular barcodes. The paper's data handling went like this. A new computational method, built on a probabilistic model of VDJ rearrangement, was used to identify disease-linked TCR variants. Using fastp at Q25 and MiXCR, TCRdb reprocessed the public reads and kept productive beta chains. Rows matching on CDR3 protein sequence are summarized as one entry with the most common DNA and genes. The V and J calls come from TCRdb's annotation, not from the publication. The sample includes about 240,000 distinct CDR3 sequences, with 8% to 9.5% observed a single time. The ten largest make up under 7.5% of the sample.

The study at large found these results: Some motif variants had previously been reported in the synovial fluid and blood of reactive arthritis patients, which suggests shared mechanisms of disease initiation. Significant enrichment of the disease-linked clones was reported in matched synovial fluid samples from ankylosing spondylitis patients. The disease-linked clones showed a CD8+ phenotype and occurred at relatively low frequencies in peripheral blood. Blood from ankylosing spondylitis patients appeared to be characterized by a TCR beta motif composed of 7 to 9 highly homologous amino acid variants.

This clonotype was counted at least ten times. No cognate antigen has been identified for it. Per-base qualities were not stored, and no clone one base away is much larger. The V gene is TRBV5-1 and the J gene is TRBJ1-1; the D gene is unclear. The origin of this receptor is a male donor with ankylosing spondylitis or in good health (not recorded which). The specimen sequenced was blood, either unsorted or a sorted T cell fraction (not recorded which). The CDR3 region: CASSLNFRTEEAFF. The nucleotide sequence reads TGCGCCAGCAGCCTCAATTTCCGGACGGAGGAAGCTTTCTTT. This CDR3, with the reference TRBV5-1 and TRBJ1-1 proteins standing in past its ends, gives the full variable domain KAGVTQTPRYLIKTRGQQVTLSCSPISGHRSVSWYQQTPGQGLQFLFEYFSETQRNKGNFPGRFSGRQFSNSRSEMNVSTLELGDSALYLCASSLNFRTEEAFFGQGTRLTVV.